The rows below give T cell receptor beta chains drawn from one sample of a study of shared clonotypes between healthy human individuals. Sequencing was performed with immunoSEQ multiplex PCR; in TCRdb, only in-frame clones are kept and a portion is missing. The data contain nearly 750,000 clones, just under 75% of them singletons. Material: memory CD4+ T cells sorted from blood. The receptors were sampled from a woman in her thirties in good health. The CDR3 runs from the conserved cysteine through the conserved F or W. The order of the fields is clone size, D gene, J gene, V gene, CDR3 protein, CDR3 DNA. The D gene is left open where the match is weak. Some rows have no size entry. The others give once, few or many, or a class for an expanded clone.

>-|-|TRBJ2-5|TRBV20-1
CSARAKGTQYF
TGCAGTGCTAGAGCCAAGGGGACCCAGTACTTC
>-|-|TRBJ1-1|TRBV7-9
CASSLDRGRIAFF
TGTGCCAGCAGCTTGGATCGGGGGAGGATAGCTTTCTTT
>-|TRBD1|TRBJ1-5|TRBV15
CATSSPRTGSRVQPQHF
TGTGCCACCAGCAGCCCCCGGACAGGGAGTCGAGTCCAGCCCCAGCATTTT
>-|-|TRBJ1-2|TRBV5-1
CASSADRASSFYGYTF
TGCGCCAGCAGCGCCGATCGGGCCAGTAGCTTCTATGGCTACACCTTC
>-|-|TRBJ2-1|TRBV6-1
CASSELAGTEQFF
TGTGCCAGCAGTGAATTGGCGGGAACTGAGCAGTTCTTC
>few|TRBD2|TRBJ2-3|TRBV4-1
CASSQGVQTSGRLADTQYF
TGCGCCAGCAGCCAAGGAGTTCAGACTAGCGGGAGATTGGCAGATACGCAGTATTTT
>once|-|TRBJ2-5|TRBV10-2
CASTGSDGETQYF
TGCGCCAGCACAGGCTCCGACGGGGAGACCCAGTACTTC
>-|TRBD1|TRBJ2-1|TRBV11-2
CASSIAGTGWLVGNEQFF
TGTGCCAGCAGCATAGCCGGGACAGGGTGGCTTGTTGGCAATGAGCAGTTCTTC
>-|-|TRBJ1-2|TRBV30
CAWSSWTANYGYTF
TGTGCCTGGAGTTCATGGACAGCAAACTATGGCTACACCTTC
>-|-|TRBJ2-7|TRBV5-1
CASSFSPESYEQYF
TGCGCCAGCAGCTTTTCGCCGGAGTCCTACGAGCAGTACTTC
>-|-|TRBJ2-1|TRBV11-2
CASSSRWALSSNNEQFF
TGTGCCAGCAGCTCCAGGTGGGCACTTTCCTCAAACAATGAGCAGTTCTTC
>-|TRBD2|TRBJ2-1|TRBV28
CASSLFASGGHNEQFF
TGTGCCAGCAGTCTATTTGCGTCGGGAGGCCACAATGAGCAGTTCTTC
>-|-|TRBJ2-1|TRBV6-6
CASRSGLFSSYNEQFF
TGTGCCAGCCGGTCAGGCTTGTTTTCCTCCTACAATGAGCAGTTCTTC
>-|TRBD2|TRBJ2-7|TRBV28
CASSWLAGVYEQYF
TGTGCCAGCAGTTGGCTAGCGGGAGTTTACGAGCAGTACTTC
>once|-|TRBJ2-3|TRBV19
CATSRMSGDTQYF
TGTGCCACCTCCCGGATGAGCGGGGATACGCAGTATTTT
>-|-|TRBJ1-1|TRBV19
CASQDRRMNTEAFF
TGTGCCAGCCAAGACCGTCGCATGAACACTGAAGCTTTCTTT
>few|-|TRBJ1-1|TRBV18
CASSHGDNTEAFF
TGTGCCAGCTCACACGGAGACAACACTGAAGCTTTCTTT
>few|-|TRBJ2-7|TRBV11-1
CASSLGTLPWGEQYF
TGTGCCAGCAGCTTAGGGACACTCCCTTGGGGCGAGCAGTACTTC
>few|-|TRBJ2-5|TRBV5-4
CASSFPPPAGETQYF
TGTGCCAGCAGCTTCCCCCCACCGGCGGGAGAGACCCAGTACTTC
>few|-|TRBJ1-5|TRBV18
CASSPGDQPQHF
TGTGCCAGCTCACCAGGGGATCAGCCCCAGCATTTT
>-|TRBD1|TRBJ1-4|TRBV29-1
CSVPLGQGEKLFF
TGCAGCGTCCCCCTTGGACAGGGAGAAAAACTGTTTTTT
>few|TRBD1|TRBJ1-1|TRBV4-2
CASSQVQGMNTEAFF
TGTGCCAGCAGCCAAGTACAGGGGATGAACACTGAAGCTTTCTTT
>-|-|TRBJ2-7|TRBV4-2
CASRGRRGAYEQYF
TGTGCCAGCAGAGGGAGAAGGGGCGCCTACGAGCAGTACTTC
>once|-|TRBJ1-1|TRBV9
CASSKLGGWAEAFF
TGTGCCAGCAGCAAGCTAGGAGGGTGGGCTGAAGCTTTCTTT
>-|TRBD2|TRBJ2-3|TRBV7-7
CASSPHSSGRAPNTDTQYF
TGTGCCAGCAGCCCTCACTCTAGCGGGAGGGCCCCGAACACAGATACGCAGTATTTT
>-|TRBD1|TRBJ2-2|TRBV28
CASRPDRAGELFF
TGTGCCAGCAGGCCTGACAGGGCCGGGGAGCTGTTTTTT
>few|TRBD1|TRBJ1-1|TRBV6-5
CASSYSTGGVEAFF
TGTGCCAGCAGTTACTCGACAGGGGGCGTTGAAGCTTTCTTT
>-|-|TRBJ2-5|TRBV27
CASSLSKGRTETQYF
TGTGCCAGCAGTTTATCGAAGGGGAGAACCGAGACCCAGTACTTC
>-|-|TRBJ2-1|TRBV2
CASWGALGGNEQFF
TGTGCCAGCTGGGGGGCTCTAGGAGGCAATGAGCAGTTCTTC
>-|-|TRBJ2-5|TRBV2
CASRSSGSQETQYF
TGTGCCAGCAGATCCTCCGGGAGTCAAGAGACCCAGTACTTC
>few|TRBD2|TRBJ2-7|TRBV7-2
CASSLGYGGNEQYF
TGTGCCAGCAGCTTAGGTTACGGGGGGAACGAGCAGTACTTC
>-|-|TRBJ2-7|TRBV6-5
CASNQRGTHEQYF
TGTGCCAGCAACCAACGGGGGACACACGAGCAGTACTTC
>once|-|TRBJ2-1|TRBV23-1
CASSLTLVGYNEQFF
TGCGCCAGCAGTCTTACCCTTGTGGGTTACAATGAGCAGTTCTTC
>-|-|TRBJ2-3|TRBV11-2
CASSLVGQFSTDTQYF
TGTGCCAGCAGCTTGGTAGGACAATTCAGCACAGATACGCAGTATTTT
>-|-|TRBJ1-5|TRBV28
CASSGGLDWDQPQHF
TGTGCCAGCTCGGGGGGATTGGATTGGGATCAGCCCCAGCATTTT
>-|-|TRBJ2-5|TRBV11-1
CASSPDGGRETQYF
TGTGCCAGCAGCCCCGACGGGGGGCGAGAGACCCAGTACTTC
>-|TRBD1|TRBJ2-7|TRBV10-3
CAISDRTGGASEQYF
TGTGCCATCAGTGACCGGACAGGGGGCGCATCCGAGCAGTACTTC
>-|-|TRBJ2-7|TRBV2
CASSDTESYEQYF
TGTGCCAGCAGTGACACAGAGTCCTACGAGCAGTACTTC
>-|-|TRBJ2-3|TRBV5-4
CASSLGGATDTQYF
TGTGCCAGCAGCTTGGGTGGGGCCACAGATACGCAGTATTTT
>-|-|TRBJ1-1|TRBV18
CASSPDRTWGTEAFF
TGTGCCAGCTCACCAGACAGAACCTGGGGCACTGAAGCTTTCTTT
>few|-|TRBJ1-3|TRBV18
CASSPPVHSGNTIYF
TGTGCCAGCTCACCACCGGTTCACTCTGGAAACACCATATATTTT